In its sample, the clone carrying this T cell receptor beta chain was seen a few times. Reverse transcription used about 0.45 to 1 ug RNA and random hexamers. TCRdb redid the calling of the immunoSEQ multiplex PCR reads with MiXCR, one entry per CDR3 protein. The profile shows 150,000 to 190,000 distinct CDR3 sequences, around 95% of them singletons. Sequencing of TCR beta covered CD8+ and CD4+ T cells obtained from blood. The sample belongs to a study of CD8 T cells in Susac syndrome. The CDR3 is 14 amino acids. The germline CDR1 and CDR2 sequences are MDHEN and SYDVKM. The ends lost 5 bases at V and 1 base at J; junction bases unmatched: 4.

The sample comprised CD8+ T cells from PBMCs. The receptor was derived from a human donor with multiple sclerosis. The V call is TRBV28, the J call TRBJ2-7, with 8 bases fitting TRBD1. CDR3 loop: CASSIQGASYEQYV. CDR3 in DNA: TGTGCCAGCAGTATTCAGGGGGCTTCCTACGAGCAGTACGTC.